These 4 T cell receptor beta chains came from one sample sequenced in a study of blood T cells in healthy people across ages. A J-beta primer mix and a sample-barcoded 5' primer were used in a second PCR of about 7 to 12 cycles. TCRdb reprocessed the 5' RACE reads via MiXCR and lists one record per CDR3 protein. The sample yields around 1,800,000 distinct CDR3 sequences, roughly two fifths seen once. The sample consisted of blood. The receptors were gathered from a human donor in good health.

V is TRBV12-3 or TRBV12-4 and J is TRBJ2-7, with no clear D. The CDR3 is made up of 14 amino acids. Trimming shortened V by 3 bases and J by 3 bases, and 12 bases separated the two germline ends. The CDR3: CASSFMISGYEQYF. CDR3 bases: TGTGCCAGCAGTTTTATGATTTCGGGCTACGAGCAGTACTTC.

This chain uses TRBV29-1 with TRBJ2-4; 8 nucleotides align to TRBD2. The DNA end is more similar to TRBJ2-7, so the J call may be wrong. The CDR3 runs 14 residues. Germline CDR1 is SQVTM and CDR2 is ANQGSEA. The CDR3 sequence is CSVAPLAASYEQYF. The CDR3 DNA follows: TGCAGCGTTGCCCCACTAGCGGCCTCTTACGAGCAGTACTTC.

V usage is TRBV5-1 and J usage is TRBJ1-5, with 8 bases that match TRBD1. This CDR3 is built from 15 residues. Germline V lookup: CDR1 SGHRS, CDR2 YFSETQ. Unmatched junction bases numbered 9, after V lost 6 bases and J lost 4 bases. The CDR3 is CASTLTGEVNQPQHF. Here the CDR3 DNA reads TGCGCCAGCACCCTGACAGGGGAGGTAAATCAGCCCCAGCATTTT.

This clonotype was observed a handful of times. The gene calls are TRBV6-6 and TRBJ1-5; TRBD1 is a possible D gene (5 bases). Trimming stripped 11 bases from V and 3 bases from J, with 17 bases between. Germline CDR1 reads MNHNY; CDR2 reads SVGAGI (reference sequence). The length of the CDR3 is 14 residues. The CDR3 reads CAGRPLGPNQPQHF. CDR3 bases: TGTGCCGGCCGACCGTTGGGGCCCAATCAGCCCCAGCATTTT.